This T cell receptor (beta chain) was recorded in a study of technical replicates of blood from a few donors listed by TCRdb under 2017. Regarding this clone: The specificity of this receptor is unknown. No quality values exist for individual bases; no much larger clone is one base distant.

The library relied on the immunoSEQ multiplex PCR assay. TCRdb limited this immuneACCESS table to in-frame rearrangements with V and J called. A share of clones is missing; checked studies link under half to unresolved V genes, and the rest is unexplained. The sample table records about 63,000 clones; 85% to 90% of these occur just once. 4.5% to 5.5% of the sample is held by the ten biggest clonotypes. Spanning cysteine to phenylalanine, the CDR3 consists of 15 amino acids. Solely the CDR3 DNA is kept, with 45 bases framed from the first base. At the junction V is shortened by 3 bases and J by 4 bases; bases outside the gene matches: 4. The germline V gene encodes CDR1 MRHNA and CDR2 SNTAGT.

The specimen sequenced was PBMCs. This sequence uses TRBV6-4 and TRBJ2-3, and 10 bases in between align with TRBD2. The origin of this receptor is a human donor in good health. Some clones in this sample may be carry-over from other donors' samples. The nucleotide sequence is TGTGCCAGCAGTGAAACTAGCGGGATTTCAGATACGCAGTATTTT. Translated, it reads CASSETSGISDTQYF.